Sequencing of this T cell receptor beta chain was carried out in a study of post-analysis software for immune sequencing data. Findings of the study overall: With TRBV5-6, TRBV5-1 and TRBV20-1 included, 4 or 5 TRBV segments were more frequent in patients than in controls.

Tagging with unique molecular identifiers was a feature of the TCR beta cDNA libraries. TCRdb fed the PCR reads into MiXCR, producing one record per CDR3 protein. There are 800,000 to 950,000 distinct CDR3 sequences in the sample; about 50% occur only once, and approximately 4.4% lies in the top ten. Looked up from germline, CDR1 is GTSNPN and CDR2 is SVGIG (reference sequence). CDR3 length equals 14 residues. For this clonotype: Its antigen remains unknown.

The V call is TRBV30, the J call TRBJ2-4; 13 positions match TRBD2. The J call could be wrong; TRBJ2-7 is a better fit for the DNA end. The specimen was blood. This sequence was found in a girl aged 5-17 years with multiple sclerosis. The CDR3 loop reads CAWTGLAGVYEQYF. In DNA, the CDR3 is TGTGCCTGGACTGGACTAGCGGGAGTGTACGAGCAGTACTTC.